Following are 11 T cell receptor beta chains from one sample sequenced in a study of cytomegalovirus exposure and HLA in healthy donors. A multiplex PCR was run with 60 Vbeta primers and 13 Jbeta primers. Generated by immunoSEQ multiplex PCR, the TCRdb table keeps only in-frame clones and is missing some. The data contain under 200,000 clones, around three quarters of them singletons. Sequencing used PBMCs. These receptors all stem from a woman in her 50s in good health and CMV-seronegative.

CDR3 sequence: CASRRHGYTF. The CDR3 region has the DNA TGTGCCAGCAGGCGGCATGGCTACACCTTC. V usage is TRBV28 and J usage is TRBJ1-2; D uncertain. The CDR3 covers 10 residues. Trimming cost V 6 bases and J 6 bases, with 5 bases left between them. CDR1 MDHEN and CDR2 SYDVKM come from the germline V gene.

This sequence joins TRBV12-5 and TRBJ2-1; 12 bases fit TRBD2. The CDR3 is 15 residues long. Germline V lookup: CDR1 LGHNT, CDR2 FRNRAP. The V segment lost 3 bases and the J segment 6 bases; nucleotides outside the gene matches: 3. The CDR3 region is CASGLRLAGVNEQFF. For the CDR3, the DNA is TGTGCTAGTGGTTTAAGACTAGCGGGAGTCAATGAGCAGTTCTTC.

The chain combines TRBV6-1 with TRBJ2-5; 8 bases line up with TRBD1. TRBJ2-7 matches the DNA end more closely, so the J call is doubtful. Germline-derived CDR1 and CDR2 are MNHNS and SASEGT. This CDR3 contains 17 residues. The CDR3 loop is CASSGKGKTGAGYEQYF. The CDR3 nucleotides read TGTGCCAGCAGTGGAAAAGGGAAGACAGGGGCTGGGTACGAGCAGTACTTC.

The chain couples TRBV30 to TRBJ1-6; D may be TRBD1 (6 bases). V lost 5 bases to trimming and J lost 6 bases, with 11 bases between them. Germline V CDR1 and CDR2: GTSNPN, SVGIG (reference sequence). The CDR3 contains 13 residues. CDR3 sequence: CAWDRTGNSPLHF. As DNA, the CDR3 is TGTGCCTGGGACAGGACGGGTAATTCACCCCTCCACTTT.

This clone appeared a single time. The chain combines TRBV4-2 with TRBJ1-3; TRBD1 might be the D (5 bases). Trimming took off 2 bases at V and 0 bases at J, with 14 bases between the two ends. From germline, CDR1 is LGHNA and CDR2 YNFKEQ. CDR3 size: 17 residues. The CDR3 nucleotides are TGTGCCAGCAGCCAATTTGATACAGGTCCCTCTGGAAACACCATATATTTT. Its translation: CASSQFDTGPSGNTIYF.

The CDR3 region has the DNA TGCGCCAGCAGCTTGGGGGGAGCTGGCACCGGGGAGCTGTTTTTT. The encoded protein is CASSLGGAGTGELFF. The chain is built from TRBV5-1 and TRBJ2-2, with TRBD2 as a possible D gene (5 bases). Trimming stripped 0 bases from V and 4 bases from J, with 10 bases between. Germline CDR1 is SGHRS and CDR2 is YFSETQ. The CDR3 runs 15 residues.

The J gene is TRBJ1-1, the V gene TRBV6-5; D is unresolved. The CDR3 is 13 amino acids. Trimming took 6 bases from V and 1 from J, leaving 9 bases between them. Germline V gene lookup returns CDR1 MNHEY and CDR2 SVGAGI. CDR3 nucleotide sequence: TGTGCCAGCAGCAAGAGGGAGAACACTGAAGCTTTCTTT. As protein: CASSKRENTEAFF.

The chain links TRBV7-2 to TRBJ2-3; D is perhaps TRBD1 (5 bases). V gave up 3 bases and J gave up 4 bases, with 14 bases separating them. The germline gives CDR1 SGHTA, CDR2 FQGNSA. The CDR3 contains 15 residues. The CDR3 DNA reads as TGTGCCAGCAGCTTTTCTTTTTCAGGGTCAGATACGCAGTATTTT. This encodes CASSFSFSGSDTQYF.

The chain recombines TRBV7-9 with TRBJ1-2, with D hard to call. V was trimmed by 3 bases and J by 0 bases, leaving 11 bases between them. Per germline, CDR1 SEHNR and CDR2 FQNEAQ (reference sequence). This CDR3 is 15 amino acids long. The CDR3 loop is CASSLHGDSNYGYTF. CDR3 sequence (DNA): TGTGCCAGCAGCTTGCACGGGGATTCTAACTATGGCTACACCTTC.

The J gene is TRBJ2-7, the V gene TRBV14; TRBD2 aligns across 8 bases. The CDR3 length is 15 residues. V trimming: 4 bases; J trimming: 7 bases; junction bases outside the gene matches: 12. Germline-derived CDR1 and CDR2 are SGHDN and FVKESK. CDR3 amino acids: CASSLAGTRQEEQYF. The CDR3 DNA is TGTGCCAGCAGCCTAGCCGGGACTAGGCAGGAAGAGCAGTACTTC.

This chain uses TRBV27 with TRBJ2-6; TRBD1 agrees at 9 bases. Germline V CDR1 and CDR2: MNHEY, SMNVEV (reference sequence). The CDR3 sequence is 15 residues long. The V gene end was trimmed by 4 bases and the J gene end by 4 bases; junction bases not matched to a gene: 2. The CDR3 here is CASSSTGGGANVLTF. The CDR3 bases are TGTGCCAGCAGTTCCACAGGGGGCGGGGCCAACGTCCTGACTTTC.